This is a list of T cell receptor beta chains from one sample in a study of shared clonotypes between healthy human individuals. Repertoires were generated with immunoSEQ multiplex PCR, while TCRdb's copy carries only in-frame clones and drops some. The sample includes about 600,000 clones, approximately 97% seen only once; the top ten take about 0.06%. The specimen sequenced was naive CD4+ T cells sorted from blood. The receptor set was obtained from a woman younger than 45 in good health. Each CDR3 is given with its conserved first and last residue. Each record gives: D gene, J gene, V gene, clone size, CDR3 protein, CDR3 DNA. A D gene is named only where the DNA matches it firmly. The listing skips clone size in some rows; elsewhere it reads once, few, many or a size class.

d_call: TRBD2; j_call: TRBJ2-2; v_call: TRBV5-1; clone_size: -; cdr3_aa: CASSSPDGLAGVRNTGELFF; cdr3_nt: TGCGCCAGCAGCTCGCCGGATGGACTAGCGGGAGTTAGGAACACCGGGGAGCTGTTTTTT
d_call: -; j_call: TRBJ2-1; v_call: TRBV5-1; clone_size: -; cdr3_aa: CASSFLLRGNEQFF; cdr3_nt: TGCGCCAGCAGCTTTCTTCTCCGGGGGAATGAGCAGTTCTTC
d_call: TRBD1; j_call: TRBJ2-5; v_call: TRBV19; clone_size: -; cdr3_aa: CASTTGSEETQYF; cdr3_nt: TGTGCCAGTACGACAGGGTCAGAAGAGACCCAGTACTTC
d_call: TRBD2; j_call: TRBJ2-1; v_call: TRBV5-1; clone_size: -; cdr3_aa: CASTMRAGGPREQFF; cdr3_nt: TGCGCCAGCACCATGCGGGCGGGAGGGCCGAGAGAGCAGTTCTTC
d_call: -; j_call: TRBJ1-5; v_call: TRBV6-5; clone_size: -; cdr3_aa: CASSSVGLSNQPQHF; cdr3_nt: TGTGCCAGCAGTTCCGTTGGACTTAGCAATCAGCCCCAGCATTTT
d_call: -; j_call: TRBJ2-1; v_call: TRBV28; clone_size: -; cdr3_aa: CASSLSLNEQFF; cdr3_nt: TGTGCCAGCAGTTTATCTCTCAATGAGCAGTTCTTC
d_call: -; j_call: TRBJ2-6; v_call: TRBV28; clone_size: -; cdr3_aa: CASSAGRSSGANVLTF; cdr3_nt: TGTGCCAGCAGTGCGGGACGGAGCTCTGGGGCCAACGTCCTGACTTTC
d_call: TRBD1; j_call: TRBJ2-2; v_call: TRBV28; clone_size: -; cdr3_aa: CASSDDRGPYTGELFF; cdr3_nt: TGTGCCAGCAGCGACGACAGGGGGCCCTACACCGGGGAGCTGTTTTTT
d_call: TRBD1; j_call: TRBJ1-2; v_call: TRBV28; clone_size: -; cdr3_aa: CASSSEGGDRGFGYGYTF; cdr3_nt: TGTGCCAGCAGTTCCGAAGGGGGGGACAGGGGGTTCGGATATGGCTACACCTTC
d_call: -; j_call: TRBJ2-7; v_call: TRBV27; clone_size: -; cdr3_aa: CASSPTLRQPSSYEQYF; cdr3_nt: TGTGCCAGCAGTCCCACCCTTCGACAGCCGAGCTCCTACGAGCAGTACTTC
d_call: -; j_call: TRBJ2-1; v_call: TRBV2; clone_size: -; cdr3_aa: CASSAGEQFF; cdr3_nt: TGTGCCAGCAGTGCCGGGGAGCAGTTCTTC
d_call: -; j_call: TRBJ1-4; v_call: TRBV9; clone_size: -; cdr3_aa: CASSDQNGVTNEKLFF; cdr3_nt: TGTGCCAGCAGCGACCAAAATGGGGTTACTAATGAAAAACTGTTTTTT
d_call: -; j_call: TRBJ2-2; v_call: TRBV9; clone_size: -; cdr3_aa: CASSMGYAGELFF; cdr3_nt: TGTGCCAGCAGCATGGGGTATGCCGGGGAGCTGTTTTTT
d_call: TRBD1; j_call: TRBJ2-3; v_call: TRBV29-1; clone_size: -; cdr3_aa: CSATLTGLTDTQYF; cdr3_nt: TGCAGCGCGACCCTGACAGGGTTGACAGATACGCAGTATTTT
d_call: TRBD1; j_call: TRBJ1-1; v_call: TRBV5-4; clone_size: -; cdr3_aa: CASSTGQGNTEAFF; cdr3_nt: TGTGCCAGCAGCACCGGACAGGGGAACACTGAAGCTTTCTTT
d_call: TRBD2; j_call: TRBJ2-1; v_call: TRBV7-8; clone_size: -; cdr3_aa: CASSLKGGRAAVEQFF; cdr3_nt: TGTGCCAGCAGCTTGAAGGGCGGGAGGGCCGCGGTGGAGCAGTTCTTC
d_call: -; j_call: TRBJ1-3; v_call: TRBV7-9; clone_size: -; cdr3_aa: CASSLQGDGNTIYF; cdr3_nt: TGTGCCAGCAGCTTACAAGGGGATGGAAACACCATATATTTT
d_call: TRBD1; j_call: TRBJ1-3; v_call: TRBV7-9; clone_size: -; cdr3_aa: CASSLVKGQGSPGNTIYF; cdr3_nt: TGTGCCAGCAGCTTAGTGAAGGGACAGGGGAGTCCTGGAAACACCATATATTTT
d_call: -; j_call: TRBJ2-7; v_call: TRBV19; clone_size: once; cdr3_aa: CASSPYATYEQYF; cdr3_nt: TGTGCCAGTAGTCCATACGCCACATACGAGCAGTACTTC
d_call: TRBD2; j_call: TRBJ2-4; v_call: TRBV4-1; clone_size: -; cdr3_aa: CASSQEGLAGVGVIQYF; cdr3_nt: TGCGCCAGCAGCCAAGAAGGACTAGCGGGAGTCGGGGTCATTCAGTACTTC
d_call: -; j_call: TRBJ1-4; v_call: TRBV9; clone_size: -; cdr3_aa: CASSGSENEKLFF; cdr3_nt: TGTGCCAGCAGCGGATCGGAGAATGAAAAACTGTTTTTT
d_call: -; j_call: TRBJ1-2; v_call: TRBV2; clone_size: -; cdr3_aa: CASSALGGSVRDGYTF; cdr3_nt: TGTGCCAGCAGTGCCCTCGGGGGGTCGGTTCGAGATGGCTACACCTTC
d_call: -; j_call: TRBJ2-2; v_call: TRBV4-2; clone_size: -; cdr3_aa: CASSQDWADRGELFF; cdr3_nt: TGTGCCAGCAGCCAAGATTGGGCAGATCGCGGGGAGCTGTTTTTT
d_call: -; j_call: TRBJ2-1; v_call: TRBV4-1; clone_size: -; cdr3_aa: CASSQDLTVSSYNEQFF; cdr3_nt: TGCGCCAGCAGCCAAGATTTAACCGTTAGCTCCTACAATGAGCAGTTCTTC
d_call: TRBD1; j_call: TRBJ1-5; v_call: TRBV19; clone_size: once; cdr3_aa: CASSIDDRGYNQPQHF; cdr3_nt: TGTGCCAGTAGTATAGATGACAGGGGATACAATCAGCCCCAGCATTTT
d_call: -; j_call: TRBJ2-3; v_call: TRBV6-1; clone_size: -; cdr3_aa: CASSEKLGGLGDTQYF; cdr3_nt: TGTGCCAGCAGTGAAAAGTTGGGCGGCCTCGGGGATACGCAGTATTTT
d_call: -; j_call: TRBJ1-3; v_call: TRBV13; clone_size: -; cdr3_aa: CASSPRFHSGNTIYF; cdr3_nt: TGTGCCAGCAGCCCTCGGTTCCACTCTGGAAACACCATATATTTT
d_call: -; j_call: TRBJ2-7; v_call: TRBV28; clone_size: -; cdr3_aa: CASRVSLFVEQYF; cdr3_nt: TGTGCCAGCAGAGTCAGTCTTTTTGTAGAGCAGTACTTC
d_call: -; j_call: TRBJ2-5; v_call: TRBV7-9; clone_size: -; cdr3_aa: CASSWGHRVGETQYF; cdr3_nt: TGTGCCAGCAGCTGGGGCCATCGGGTCGGAGAGACCCAGTACTTC
d_call: -; j_call: TRBJ2-1; v_call: TRBV9; clone_size: -; cdr3_aa: CASSVAGIYGSEQFF; cdr3_nt: TGTGCCAGCAGCGTAGCAGGGATCTATGGTAGTGAGCAGTTCTTC
d_call: TRBD1; j_call: TRBJ2-7; v_call: TRBV28; clone_size: -; cdr3_aa: CASSGTGAYEQYF; cdr3_nt: TGTGCCAGCAGTGGGACAGGGGCCTACGAGCAGTACTTC
d_call: -; j_call: TRBJ2-3; v_call: TRBV19; clone_size: -; cdr3_aa: CASSLQASLNTQYF; cdr3_nt: TGTGCCAGTAGTCTCCAGGCTAGCCTGAATACGCAGTATTTT
d_call: -; j_call: TRBJ1-4; v_call: TRBV19; clone_size: -; cdr3_aa: CASNQAVSNQKLFF; cdr3_nt: TGTGCCAGCAACCAAGCTGTGTCTAATCAAAAACTGTTTTTT
d_call: -; j_call: TRBJ2-3; v_call: TRBV5-4; clone_size: -; cdr3_aa: CASSWALGPSTDTQYF; cdr3_nt: TGTGCCAGCAGCTGGGCCCTCGGGCCTTCCACAGATACGCAGTATTTT
d_call: -; j_call: TRBJ2-2; v_call: TRBV28; clone_size: -; cdr3_aa: CASRRGGINTGELFF; cdr3_nt: TGTGCCAGCAGACGGGGCGGGATCAACACCGGGGAGCTGTTTTTT
d_call: TRBD1; j_call: TRBJ1-5; v_call: TRBV28; clone_size: -; cdr3_aa: CASSLPRDSRNQPQHF; cdr3_nt: TGTGCCAGCAGTTTACCCCGGGACAGTCGCAATCAGCCCCAGCATTTT
d_call: TRBD1; j_call: TRBJ1-3; v_call: TRBV28; clone_size: -; cdr3_aa: CASSRGFGNTIYF; cdr3_nt: TGTGCCAGCAGCAGGGGGTTTGGAAACACCATATATTTT
d_call: TRBD1; j_call: TRBJ1-6; v_call: TRBV9; clone_size: -; cdr3_aa: CASSVGPTGDNSPLHF; cdr3_nt: TGTGCCAGCAGCGTAGGTCCGACAGGGGATAATTCACCCCTCCACTTT
d_call: TRBD1; j_call: TRBJ2-7; v_call: TRBV28; clone_size: -; cdr3_aa: CASIGQGASYEQYF; cdr3_nt: TGTGCCAGCATCGGGCAGGGGGCTAGCTACGAGCAGTACTTC
d_call: -; j_call: TRBJ2-7; v_call: TRBV4-1; clone_size: -; cdr3_aa: CASSQAPTGFSGFVYEQYF; cdr3_nt: TGCGCCAGCAGCCAGGCCCCAACAGGGTTCAGTGGGTTCGTATACGAGCAGTACTTC
d_call: TRBD1; j_call: TRBJ2-1; v_call: TRBV7-9; clone_size: -; cdr3_aa: CASSFWPRDRDGNEQFF; cdr3_nt: TGTGCCAGCAGCTTCTGGCCACGGGACAGGGATGGCAATGAGCAGTTCTTC
d_call: TRBD2; j_call: TRBJ2-7; v_call: TRBV10-2; clone_size: -; cdr3_aa: CASREHRDGGGYEQYF; cdr3_nt: TGCGCCAGCAGAGAACACCGGGACGGCGGGGGCTACGAGCAGTACTTC
d_call: -; j_call: TRBJ1-5; v_call: TRBV15; clone_size: once; cdr3_aa: CATSRATDQPQHF; cdr3_nt: TGTGCCACCAGCAGAGCCACCGATCAGCCCCAGCATTTT
d_call: -; j_call: TRBJ1-4; v_call: TRBV7-2; clone_size: -; cdr3_aa: CASSPALNIEKLFF; cdr3_nt: TGTGCCAGCAGCCCCGCCTTGAACATAGAAAAACTGTTTTTT
d_call: -; j_call: TRBJ2-7; v_call: TRBV7-6; clone_size: -; cdr3_aa: CASSLGDTGEQYF; cdr3_nt: TGTGCCAGCAGCTTAGGGGACACGGGGGAGCAGTACTTC
d_call: -; j_call: TRBJ2-7; v_call: TRBV18; clone_size: -; cdr3_aa: CASSSIRGGSYEQYF; cdr3_nt: TGTGCCAGCTCTTCAATCAGGGGGGGCTCCTACGAGCAGTACTTC
d_call: -; j_call: TRBJ1-4; v_call: TRBV28; clone_size: -; cdr3_aa: CASSFTRGIDEKLFF; cdr3_nt: TGTGCCAGCAGTTTTACCCGGGGTATTGATGAAAAACTGTTTTTT
d_call: TRBD1; j_call: TRBJ1-2; v_call: TRBV5-1; clone_size: -; cdr3_aa: CATSSGQGRLFGYGYTF; cdr3_nt: TGCGCCACTAGCTCGGGACAGGGGCGACTCTTTGGGTATGGCTACACCTTC
d_call: -; j_call: TRBJ2-7; v_call: TRBV7-8; clone_size: once; cdr3_aa: CASSPLPGASYEQYF; cdr3_nt: TGTGCCAGCAGCCCGCTCCCGGGAGCCTCCTACGAGCAGTACTTC
d_call: -; j_call: TRBJ2-7; v_call: TRBV7-9; clone_size: -; cdr3_aa: CASSIRDTEQYF; cdr3_nt: TGTGCCAGCAGCATCCGGGACACCGAGCAGTACTTC